The T cell receptor (beta chain) described here comes from a study of T cells after posttransplantation cyclophosphamide. Regarding the study as a whole: Donor-recipient repertoire similarity was low at 1-2 months, rising over year one. Recipient CMV seropositivity and CMV reactivation strongly tracked TRB clonality.

This CDR3 is built from 15 residues. The V gene end was trimmed by 0 bases and the J gene end by 6 bases; junction bases not matched to a gene: 4. Germline V CDR1 and CDR2: SGHRS, YFSETQ. The data were produced by immunoSEQ multiplex PCR, yet TCRdb's version contains in-frame clones alone and is incomplete. This sample has fewer than 40,000 clones and no singletons, with about 7% in the ten largest. This clone was counted many times. Its antigen is currently unknown. The receptor's source is a woman in her 50s in good health and a related stem cell transplant donor. The chain couples TRBV5-1 to TRBJ2-7; 12 bases line up with TRBD2. The sample was PBMCs. CDR3 nucleotide sequence: TGCGCCAGCAGCTTGGACCTAGCGGGAGGGCGCGAGCAGTACTTC. Amino acids: CASSLDLAGGREQYF.